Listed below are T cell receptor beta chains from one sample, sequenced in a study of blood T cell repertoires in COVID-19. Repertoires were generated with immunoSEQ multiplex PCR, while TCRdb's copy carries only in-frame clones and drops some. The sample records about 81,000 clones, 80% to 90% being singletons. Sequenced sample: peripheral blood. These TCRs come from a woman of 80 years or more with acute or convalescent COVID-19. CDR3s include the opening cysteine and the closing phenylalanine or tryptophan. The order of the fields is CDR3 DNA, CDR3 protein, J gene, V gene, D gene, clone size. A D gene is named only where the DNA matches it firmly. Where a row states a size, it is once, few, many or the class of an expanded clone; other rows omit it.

CDR3nt: TGTGCCAGCAGTTACTACGGGGGACAGGGCTACGAGCAGTACTTC
CDR3aa: CASSYYGGQGYEQYF
j_gene: TRBJ2-7
v_gene: TRBV6-5
d_gene: TRBD1
abundance: once

CDR3nt: TGTGCCAGCAGCAAAACAGGGATCAATGAGCAGTTCTTC
CDR3aa: CASSKTGINEQFF
j_gene: TRBJ2-1
v_gene: TRBV7-3
d_gene: NA
abundance: NA

CDR3nt: TGCGCCAGCAGCTTGGACGGAGGGCCCACCTACGAGCAGTACTTC
CDR3aa: CASSLDGGPTYEQYF
j_gene: TRBJ2-7
v_gene: TRBV5-1
d_gene: NA
abundance: NA

CDR3nt: TGTGCCACCGACCCCCCCCGCAGGGGGTCTGGAAACACCATATATTTT
CDR3aa: CATDPPRRGSGNTIYF
j_gene: TRBJ1-3
v_gene: TRBV21-1
d_gene: NA
abundance: NA

CDR3nt: TGCAGTGCTAGTATGGGACAGTCTCCTGTTCAAGGAAAACTGTTTTTT
CDR3aa: CSASMGQSPVQGKLFF
j_gene: TRBJ1-4
v_gene: TRBV20-1
d_gene: TRBD1
abundance: NA

CDR3nt: TGTGCCAGCAGTTCAGGGACAGGGGCTTATGGCTACACCTTC
CDR3aa: CASSSGTGAYGYTF
j_gene: TRBJ1-2
v_gene: TRBV2
d_gene: TRBD1
abundance: NA

CDR3nt: TGCGCCACCGTCCTTCTAGCGGGAGCGCTCAATGAGCAGTTCTTC
CDR3aa: CATVLLAGALNEQFF
j_gene: TRBJ2-1
v_gene: TRBV5-1
d_gene: TRBD2
abundance: NA

CDR3nt: TGTGCCAGCAGCTTAGGAGGGGGACAAGAAAAACTGTTTTTT
CDR3aa: CASSLGGGQEKLFF
j_gene: TRBJ1-4
v_gene: TRBV11-2
d_gene: NA
abundance: NA

CDR3nt: TGCGCCAGCAGCGAACAGGAGGGCGGATGGAATGAGCAGTTCTTC
CDR3aa: CASSEQEGGWNEQFF
j_gene: TRBJ2-1
v_gene: TRBV5-1
d_gene: NA
abundance: NA

CDR3nt: TGCGCCAGCAGCCGGGTGTCCGTACAGGGACTAGCGGGAGCGAATGAGCAGTTCTTC
CDR3aa: CASSRVSVQGLAGANEQFF
j_gene: TRBJ2-1
v_gene: TRBV4-1
d_gene: TRBD2
abundance: NA

CDR3nt: TGCGCCAGCAGAAGGGCGGGACAGGTGAACACTGAAGCTTTCTTT
CDR3aa: CASRRAGQVNTEAFF
j_gene: TRBJ1-1
v_gene: TRBV5-1
d_gene: TRBD1
abundance: NA

CDR3nt: TGTGCTAGCAGCTTGAGTCTGGCCGGGGAGCTGTTTTTT
CDR3aa: CASSLSLAGELFF
j_gene: TRBJ2-2
v_gene: TRBV7-7
d_gene: NA
abundance: NA

CDR3nt: TGTGCCAGCTCCCCAAATAACAGGATTTATGAAAAACTGTTTTTT
CDR3aa: CASSPNNRIYEKLFF
j_gene: TRBJ1-4
v_gene: TRBV25-1
d_gene: NA
abundance: NA

CDR3nt: TGTGCCAGCAGCCAAGGGGCAGGGCAGCAGTACTTC
CDR3aa: CASSQGAGQQYF
j_gene: TRBJ2-7
v_gene: TRBV3-1/TRBV3-2
d_gene: NA
abundance: few

CDR3nt: TGCAGTGCTAGTTCGGAGAGCACAGATACGCAGTATTTT
CDR3aa: CSASSESTDTQYF
j_gene: TRBJ2-3
v_gene: TRBV20-1
d_gene: NA
abundance: NA

CDR3nt: TGTGCCAGCAGCTTACTGGACACCAACTACGAGCAGTACTTC
CDR3aa: CASSLLDTNYEQYF
j_gene: TRBJ2-7
v_gene: TRBV7-9
d_gene: NA
abundance: NA

CDR3nt: TGTGCCAGCTGGGACAGGGCGAACACTGAAGCTTTCTTT
CDR3aa: CASWDRANTEAFF
j_gene: TRBJ1-1
v_gene: TRBV25-1
d_gene: TRBD1
abundance: NA

CDR3nt: TGTGCCTGGAGTTTAGGGGGCGCCTCCTACAATGAGCAGTTCTTC
CDR3aa: CAWSLGGASYNEQFF
j_gene: TRBJ2-1
v_gene: TRBV30
d_gene: TRBD1
abundance: NA

CDR3nt: TGTGCCAGCAGCCAGGCTACAGGGGCCGCAACTAATGAAAAACTGTTTTTT
CDR3aa: CASSQATGAATNEKLFF
j_gene: TRBJ1-4
v_gene: TRBV3-1/TRBV3-2
d_gene: TRBD1
abundance: NA

CDR3nt: TGTGCCAGCAGCTTAGTGGGGACTAGAAACACTGAAGCTTTCTTT
CDR3aa: CASSLVGTRNTEAFF
j_gene: TRBJ1-1
v_gene: TRBV11-1
d_gene: NA
abundance: once

CDR3nt: TGTGCCAGCCGACGGACAGGGACAGTAGAAGCTTTCTTT
CDR3aa: CASRRTGTVEAFF
j_gene: TRBJ1-1
v_gene: TRBV3-1/TRBV3-2
d_gene: TRBD1
abundance: NA

CDR3nt: TGTGCCAGCAGCCGGAGGGAAGGAGGCTACGAGCAGTACTTC
CDR3aa: CASSRREGGYEQYF
j_gene: TRBJ2-7
v_gene: TRBV3-1/TRBV3-2
d_gene: NA
abundance: NA

CDR3nt: TGTGCCAGCAGCCCACCTAGCGGGTCTGTCGGTACGCAGTATTTT
CDR3aa: CASSPPSGSVGTQYF
j_gene: TRBJ2-3
v_gene: TRBV7-9
d_gene: TRBD2
abundance: NA

CDR3nt: TGTGCCAGCAGTGAAGCGTTAAGGACACTTAGCTCTGGGGCCAACGTCCTGACTTTC
CDR3aa: CASSEALRTLSSGANVLTF
j_gene: TRBJ2-6
v_gene: TRBV6-1
d_gene: NA
abundance: NA

CDR3nt: TGTGCCAGCAGCTTAGACTCGTCAGATACGCAGTATTTT
CDR3aa: CASSLDSSDTQYF
j_gene: TRBJ2-3
v_gene: TRBV13
d_gene: NA
abundance: NA

CDR3nt: TGTGCCAGCAGTAGGGGAAGACTAGAGTCGAAAACCCAGTACTTC
CDR3aa: CASSRGRLESKTQYF
j_gene: TRBJ2-5
v_gene: TRBV6-5
d_gene: NA
abundance: NA

CDR3nt: TGCGCCAGCCGAGCTAGCGGCACAGATACGCAGTATTTT
CDR3aa: CASRASGTDTQYF
j_gene: TRBJ2-3
v_gene: TRBV4-3
d_gene: NA
abundance: NA

CDR3nt: TGTGCCAGCAGTGAACTCGCAGGCACTGAAGCTTTCTTT
CDR3aa: CASSELAGTEAFF
j_gene: TRBJ1-1
v_gene: TRBV25-1
d_gene: NA
abundance: once

CDR3nt: TGTGCCAGCAGCTCAAGCAGGGGCCGTGCGAACACCGGGGAGCTGTTTTTT
CDR3aa: CASSSSRGRANTGELFF
j_gene: TRBJ2-2
v_gene: TRBV3-1/TRBV3-2
d_gene: NA
abundance: NA

CDR3nt: TGTGCTAGTGGTGCCGAGACAGGGACTGAAGCTTTCTTT
CDR3aa: CASGAETGTEAFF
j_gene: TRBJ1-1
v_gene: TRBV12-5
d_gene: TRBD1
abundance: NA

CDR3nt: TGTGCCAGCAGCTTAGCGCTGAGCTCCTACGAGCAGTACTTC
CDR3aa: CASSLALSSYEQYF
j_gene: TRBJ2-7
v_gene: TRBV27
d_gene: NA
abundance: NA